The present T cell receptor (beta chain) was sequenced within a study of cytomegalovirus exposure and HLA in healthy donors. PCR amplification relied on 60 Vbeta primers (plus 13 Jbeta primers). Measured with immunoSEQ multiplex PCR; TCRdb has only the in-frame clones, and not every one. The top ten hold roughly 3.1% of the sample, which has approximately 150,000 clones, around 80% seen once. General study results and limits: A later analysis by the authors found several of the most significant clusters apparently linked to common viral pathogens.

In this sample, this clone turned up once. What it binds is not known. CDR1 MNHEY and CDR2 SVGAGI come from the germline V gene. The CDR3 has 14 residues. Trimming stripped 6 bases from V and 0 bases from J, with 11 bases between. The receptor was derived from a man aged 18-30 years in good health and CMV-seropositive. Material: PBMCs. The rearrangement joins TRBV6-5 to TRBJ1-2; D is possibly TRBD1 (5 bases). The DNA of the CDR3 is TGTGCCAGCAGCATACAGGAAGCTAACTATGGCTACACCTTC. Residues: CASSIQEANYGYTF.